The 4 T cell receptor beta chains below all came from one sample that was sequenced in a study of graft-versus-host responses after intestinal transplantation. The repertoire was sequenced with immunoSEQ multiplex PCR; TCRdb's copy has only in-frame clones and lacks some. This table has more than 95,000 clones, over 85% appearing once. Their recognized antigens are unknown. Specimen: unstimulated CD8+ T cells sorted from spleen or lymph node cells, collected before intestinal transplant. These receptors were collected from a human donor who received an intestinal transplant.

CDR3 protein: CASRYRSPEAYEQYF. In nucleotides, the CDR3 is TGTGCCAGCAGGTACCGGAGTCCTGAGGCCTACGAGCAGTACTTC. The rearrangement joins TRBV25-1 to TRBJ2-7, with unresolved D. The germline V gene encodes CDR1 MGHDK and CDR2 SYGVNS. Trimming pared 6 bases from V and 2 bases from J, leaving 17 bases between. The CDR3 runs to 15 residues.

The chain has TRBV5-8 and TRBJ2-7; D possibly corresponds to TRBD2 (5 bases). This CDR3 region has 13 residues. Germline V gene data show CDR1 as SGHTS and CDR2 as YDEGEE. Trimming left V 3 bases short and J 3 bases short, with 10 bases between. CDR3 sequence (DNA): TGTGCCAGCAGCTCGAGGGTAATCTACGAGCAGTACTTC. Translated: CASSSRVIYEQYF.

The gene calls are TRBV29-1 and TRBJ1-2; 9 nucleotides match TRBD1. This CDR3 comprises 15 residues. The J segment lost 4 bases and the V segment lost 4 bases, leaving 10 bases of the junction unmatched. Germline CDR1 reads SQVTM; CDR2 reads ANQGSEA. The CDR3 here is CSVVGDREDFYGYTF. The CDR3 DNA sequence: TGCAGCGTTGTGGGGGACAGGGAGGATTTCTATGGCTACACCTTC.

This clone has a single count. The chain has TRBV2 and TRBJ1-2; D is undetermined. V was shortened by 9 bases and J by 8 bases, with 19 bases between the two germline ends. The CDR3 consists of 13 residues. Per the germline V gene, CDR1 is SNHLY and CDR2 is FYNNEI. The CDR3 DNA sequence: TGTGCCAGTCGTGCTCGGCCCGATGAGGGCTACACCTTC. Translated, it gives CASRARPDEGYTF.